This TCR beta chain was sequenced for a study of blood T cell repertoires in COVID-19. Study details: Samples of COVID-19 (acute and convalescent) were obtained from the United States, Italy and Spain. PBMCs, B-cell-depleted T cells, or T cells provided the cDNA or gDNA that made up the material.

Participant ages covered roughly 18 to 89 years across around 22 US areas. The CDR3 length is 14 residues. The germline V gene has CDR1 SQVTM and CDR2 ANQGSEA. Germline trimming cut 7 bases from V and 5 bases from J; bases unmatched to any gene: 5. Only in-frame clones appear in the TCRdb table, and some are missing; sequencing was by immunoSEQ multiplex PCR. This table holds about 240,000 clones, 83% found once. The receptor's source is a woman aged 40 to 49 who had been exposed to COVID-19. The J gene is TRBJ2-1, the V gene TRBV29-1, with 13 bases aligning to TRBD2. The sequenced sample consisted of PBMCs or T cells enriched from blood (not recorded which). In nucleotides, the CDR3 is TGCAGCGCGAGGACTAGCGGGGGAAACAATGAGCAGTTCTTC. This gives the protein CSARTSGGNNEQFF.